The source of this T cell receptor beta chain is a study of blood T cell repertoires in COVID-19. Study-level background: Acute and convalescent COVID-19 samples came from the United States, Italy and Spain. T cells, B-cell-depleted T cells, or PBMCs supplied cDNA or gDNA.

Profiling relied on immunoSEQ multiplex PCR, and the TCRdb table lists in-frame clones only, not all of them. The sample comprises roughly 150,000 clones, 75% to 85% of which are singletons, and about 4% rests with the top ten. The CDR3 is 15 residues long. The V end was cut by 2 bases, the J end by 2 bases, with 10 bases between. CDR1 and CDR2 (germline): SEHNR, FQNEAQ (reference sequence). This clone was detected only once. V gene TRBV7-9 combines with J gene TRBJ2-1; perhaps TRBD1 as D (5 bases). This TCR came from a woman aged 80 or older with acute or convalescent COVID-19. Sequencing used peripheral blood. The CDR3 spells CASSLRQGTYNEQFF. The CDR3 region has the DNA TGTGCCAGCAGCTTAAGGCAGGGAACCTACAATGAGCAGTTCTTC.